The entry below describes one TCR beta chain. TCRdb ran MiXCR on the RT-PCR reads and lists one entry per CDR3 protein. This table has around 580,000 distinct CDR3 sequences, 10% to 15% appearing once. The CDR3 has 16 residues. Germline CDR1 reads MNHNS; CDR2 reads SASEGT. These data come from a study of response to subunit inactivated influenza vaccine. The sequence derives from a man aged 50-59 years who received an inactivated influenza vaccine. The sample was PBMCs from blood, taken on the day of vaccination. V usage is TRBV6-1 and J usage is TRBJ2-1; D is possibly TRBD1 or TRBD2 (7 bases each). This CDR3 is CAEGGDSLSSYNEQFF. Written as DNA, the CDR3 is TGTGCAGAGGGGGGGGACAGTCTTAGCTCCTACAATGAGCAGTTCTTC.